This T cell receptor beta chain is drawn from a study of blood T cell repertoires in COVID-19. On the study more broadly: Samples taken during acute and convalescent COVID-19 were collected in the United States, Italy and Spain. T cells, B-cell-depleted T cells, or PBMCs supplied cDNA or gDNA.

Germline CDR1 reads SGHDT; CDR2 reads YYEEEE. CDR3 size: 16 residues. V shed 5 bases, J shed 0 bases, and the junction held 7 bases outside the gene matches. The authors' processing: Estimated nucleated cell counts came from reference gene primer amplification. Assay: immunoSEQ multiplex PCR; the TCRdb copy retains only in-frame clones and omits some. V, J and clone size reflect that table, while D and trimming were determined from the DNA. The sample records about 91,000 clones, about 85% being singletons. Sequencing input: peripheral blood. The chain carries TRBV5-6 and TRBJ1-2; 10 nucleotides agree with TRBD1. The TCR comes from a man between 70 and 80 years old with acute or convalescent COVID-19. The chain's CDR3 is CASSRDRGVTNYGYTF. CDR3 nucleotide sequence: TGTGCCAGCAGTCGGGACAGGGGAGTTACTAACTATGGCTACACCTTC.